This T cell receptor beta chain was sequenced in a study of cytomegalovirus exposure and HLA in healthy donors. Worth noting for this clone: No antigen is known for it.

The PCR had 60 Vbeta and 13 Jbeta primers. This table comes from immunoSEQ multiplex PCR, and its TCRdb copy is limited to in-frame clones, with some not included. This table holds roughly 82,000 clones. Overall study findings and caveats: The classifier, whose performance was assessed in both the original and validation cohorts, reportedly diagnosed cytomegalovirus status with high specificity and sensitivity. Donor immune exposure was known only as CMV serostatus. About 87% or about 30% of the time was how often most TCR beta V segments were productive, according to an earlier analysis. There were some public TCRs occurring in many donors, but most TCR sequences were rare.

Germline V CDR1 and CDR2: SGHNT, YENEEA. The CDR3 contains 14 residues. Trimming took off 5 bases at V and 7 bases at J, with 14 bases between the two ends. The sequenced sample consisted of PBMCs. The sequence was obtained from an older woman in good health and CMV-seronegative. This sequence joins TRBV11-3 and TRBJ2-2; possible D gene TRBD2, 6 bases. The DNA of the CDR3 is TGTGCCAGCAGCCAAAGCGCCGGGGGCGGGGAGCTGTTTTTT. Amino acid sequence: CASSQSAGGGELFF. The full variable domain, completed using reference TRBV11-3 and TRBJ2-2, is EAGVVQSPRYKIIEKKQPVAFWCNPISGHNTLYWYLQNLGQGPELLIRYENEEAVDDSQLPKDRFSAERLKGVDSTLKIQPAELGDSAVYLCASSQSAGGGELFFGEGSRLTVL.